This T cell receptor beta chain is from a study of Ad26.COV2.S vaccination and SARS-CoV-2 variants. The ends were cut back, 0 bases at V and 4 bases at J, with 8 bases in the middle. This CDR3 is built from 14 residues. Germline-derived CDR1 and CDR2 are SEHNR and FQNEAQ (reference sequence). The treatment here: some 19 received Ad26.COV2.S at low or high dose, single or two shots; five or six received placebo; per-sample allocation not given. Specimens were obtained on day 63 following the first vaccine or placebo injection. In Boston, an adult donor aged 18-55 years took part. Wuhan-strain spike was delivered by a replication-incompetent Ad26 vector. Clones were read by immunoSEQ multiplex PCR, and TCRdb kept only the in-frame ones, dropping some. Among about 400,000 clones listed, about 83% were seen once.

The specimen was peripheral blood, collected in a trial of Ad26.COV2.S vaccine versus placebo. The TCR was taken from a person aged 18-65 years who received the Ad26.COV2.S COVID-19 vaccine or a placebo. The chain employs TRBV7-9 and TRBJ2-3; the D call may be TRBD1 or TRBD2 (6 bases each). The CDR3 bases are TGTGCCAGCAGCTTAGCCCGGGGGCCAGATACGCAGTATTTT. Amino acid sequence: CASSLARGPDTQYF.